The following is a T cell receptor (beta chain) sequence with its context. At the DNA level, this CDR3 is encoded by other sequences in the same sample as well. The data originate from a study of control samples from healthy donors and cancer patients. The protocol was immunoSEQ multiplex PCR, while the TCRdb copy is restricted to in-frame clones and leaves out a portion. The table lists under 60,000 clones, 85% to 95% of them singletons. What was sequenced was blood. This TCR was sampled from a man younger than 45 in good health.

In DNA, the CDR3 is TGTGCCAGTCGCACAGGGTCCGGGGAGCTGTTTTTT. It translates to CASRTGSGELFF. V gene TRBV19 combines with J gene TRBJ2-2, with D tentatively TRBD1 (6 bases). The germline V gene has CDR1 LNHDA and CDR2 SQIVND (reference sequence). The CDR3 is 12 amino acids. Trimming stripped 8 bases from V and 6 bases from J, with 10 bases between.